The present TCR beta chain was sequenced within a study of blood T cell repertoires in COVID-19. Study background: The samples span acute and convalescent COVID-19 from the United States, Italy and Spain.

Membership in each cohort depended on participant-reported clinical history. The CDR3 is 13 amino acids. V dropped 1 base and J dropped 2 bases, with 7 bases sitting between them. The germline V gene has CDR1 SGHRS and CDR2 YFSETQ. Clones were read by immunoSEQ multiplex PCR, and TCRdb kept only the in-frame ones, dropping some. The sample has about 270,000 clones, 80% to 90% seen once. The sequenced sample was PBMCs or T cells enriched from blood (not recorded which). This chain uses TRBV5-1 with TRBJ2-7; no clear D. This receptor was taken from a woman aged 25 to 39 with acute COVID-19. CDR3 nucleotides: TGCGCCAGCAGCTTGCCGGGTCCCTACGAGCAGTACTTC. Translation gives CASSLPGPYEQYF. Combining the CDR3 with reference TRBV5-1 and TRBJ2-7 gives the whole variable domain KAGVTQTPRYLIKTRGQQVTLSCSPISGHRSVSWYQQTPGQGLQFLFEYFSETQRNKGNFPGRFSGRQFSNSRSEMNVSTLELGDSALYLCASSLPGPYEQYFGPGTRLTVT.